Shown below are 25 T cell receptor beta chains from a single sample sequenced in a study of blood T cells in healthy people across ages. The authors ran a second PCR of about 7 to 11 cycles using a sample-barcoded 5' primer and a J-beta primer mix. TCRdb reprocessed the 5' RACE reads via MiXCR and lists one record per CDR3 protein. The sample consists of 450,000 to 700,000 distinct CDR3 sequences, 27% of them appearing once. The specimen was blood. These receptors were collected from a woman in her 70s in good health.

At least ten counts were recorded for this clonotype. The chain employs TRBV10-2 and TRBJ2-5, with 8 nucleotides matching TRBD2. V dropped 6 bases and J dropped 5; count of bases not matched to a gene: 8. The CDR3 runs to 14 residues. Germline values: CDR1 WSHSY, CDR2 SAAADI. As DNA, the CDR3 is TGCGCCAGCAGCCTAGCGGGTGCAGGGGAGACCCAGTACTTC. This translates into CASSLAGAGETQYF.

The V call is TRBV5-5, the J call TRBJ1-6; 9 nucleotides match TRBD1. J gave up 5 bases and V 5 bases, and 8 bases lay outside the gene matches. The germline gives CDR1 SGHKS, CDR2 YYEKEE (reference sequence). This CDR3 has 16 residues. CDR3 in DNA: TGTGCCAGCAGACCGGGACAGGGAAGGCATAATTCACCCCTCCACTTT. This sequence encodes CASRPGQGRHNSPLHF.

Concerning this clonotype: The germline gene is not matched at one end of the junction; a read error may be the cause. The chain combines TRBV7-9 with TRBJ2-1; the D call may be TRBD1 or TRBD2 (5 bases each). The CDR3 runs to 15 residues. Germline loops: CDR1 SEHNR, CDR2 FQNEAQ (reference sequence). CDR3 nucleotide sequence: TGTGCCCGCAGCTTATCAGGGACCCCCTACAATGAGCAGTTCTTC. This sequence encodes CARSLSGTPYNEQFF.

This clonotype was seen more than once but under ten times. The rearrangement links TRBV6-2 or TRBV6-3 to TRBJ2-3; 12 bases fit TRBD1. V lost 6 bases, J lost 2 bases, and 9 bases stayed unmatched. The CDR3 sequence is 17 residues long. Germline CDR1 and CDR2: MNHEY and SVGEGT. Here the CDR3 reads CASRLRDRGLNTDTQYF. DNA for the CDR3: TGTGCCAGCAGACTCCGGGACAGGGGGCTGAACACAGATACGCAGTATTTT.

This clonotype was counted a few times. The V call is TRBV12-3 or TRBV12-4, the J call TRBJ2-5; possibly TRBD2 for D (6 bases). V was clipped by 3 bases and J by 6 bases, with 11 bases between them. The CDR3 is 13 amino acids. Here the CDR3 reads CASSFGLRQTQYF. CDR3 nucleotides: TGTGCCAGCAGTTTCGGACTAAGGCAGACCCAGTACTTC.

This clonotype has more than one count but fewer than ten. J is TRBJ1-4 and V is TRBV5-1; no firm D call. The CDR3 is made up of 15 amino acids. In germline, CDR1 is SGHRS, CDR2 YFSETQ. The germline V and J ends were trimmed by 4 bases and 3 bases, with 13 bases remaining between them. CDR3 nucleotides: TGCGCCAGCAGCACCCAACCTCGGCCTAATGAAAAACTGTTTTTT. Translated, it gives CASSTQPRPNEKLFF.

Many counts were recorded for this clonotype. V and J are TRBV7-2 and TRBJ2-5; 8 nucleotides align to TRBD2. The J call may be incorrect, as the DNA end agrees better with TRBJ2-7. CDR1 and CDR2 (germline): SGHTA, FQGNSA. There are 15 residues in the CDR3. CDR3 sequence reads: CASSLGGGLSYEQYF. The DNA of the CDR3 is TGTGCCAGCAGCTTGGGCGGGGGGCTCTCCTACGAGCAGTACTTC.

The sample holds a few counts of this clonotype. The chain has TRBV7-2 and TRBJ2-4, with a weak D call TRBD1 (6 bases). Trimming stripped 1 base from V and 1 base from J, with 11 bases between. This CDR3 is built from 16 residues. Looked up from germline, CDR1 is SGHTA and CDR2 is FQGNSA. CDR3 loop: CASSLVYDRAKNIQYF. CDR3 sequence (DNA): TGTGCCAGCAGCTTAGTTTACGACAGGGCCAAAAACATTCAGTACTTC.

This clonotype was counted only a few times. The chain employs TRBV6-2 or TRBV6-3 and TRBJ1-2; unclear D gene. CDR1 and CDR2 from the germline V gene are MNHEY and SVGEGT. The ends were cut back, 6 bases at V and 5 bases at J, with 16 bases in the middle. This CDR3 is 14 amino acids long. The CDR3: CASRRRATLYGYTF. The CDR3 DNA reads TGTGCCAGCAGACGCCGGGCGACCCTATATGGCTACACCTTC.

This clonotype was counted at least ten times. J is TRBJ2-1 and V is TRBV9; tentatively, D is TRBD2 (5 bases). Germline CDR1 SGDLS, CDR2 YYNGEE. V lost 3 bases to trimming and J lost 10 bases, with 20 bases between them. This CDR3 region has 15 residues. The DNA of the CDR3 is TGTGCCAGCAGCGGATCCCTAAGAGGGAGTCTAGAGCAGTTCTTC. Its translation is CASSGSLRGSLEQFF. Filled out from reference TRBV9 and TRBJ2-1, the complete variable domain reads DSGVTQTPKHLITATGQRVTLRCSPRSGDLSVYWYQQSLDQGLQFLIQYYNGEERAKGNILERFSAQQFPDLHSELNLSSLELGDSALYFCASSGSLRGSLEQFFGPGTRLTVL.

The chain joins TRBV7-9 to TRBJ2-5, with D perhaps assigned TRBD1 or TRBD2 (5 bases each). The V end lost 5 bases, the J end lost 1 base, and 14 bases lay between the germline ends. The CDR3 is 15 residues long. Germline V gene data show CDR1 as SEHNR and CDR2 as FQNEAQ (reference sequence). DNA for the CDR3: TGTGCCAGCAGCCCCAACGGGGCCCTCCAAGAGACCCAGTACTTC. Translation: CASSPNGALQETQYF.

Notes on this clonotype: One end of the junction is discordant with germline, which a read error may explain. The chain carries TRBV20-1 and TRBJ1-2; no firm D call. Germline V lookup: CDR1 DFQATT, CDR2 SNEGSKA (reference sequence). The CDR3 spans 13 residues. CDR3 protein: CSGRPPRGYGYTF. The CDR3 DNA follows: TGCAGTGGTAGACCGCCCCGCGGCTATGGCTACACCTTC.

This clonotype was observed a handful of times. V usage is TRBV4-2 and J usage is TRBJ2-5, with 7 bases matching TRBD2. The DNA end lines up better with TRBJ2-7; the J call may be wrong. The CDR3 covers 16 residues. Germline V gives CDR1 LGHNA, CDR2 YNFKEQ. CDR3 sequence reads: CASSQEGQRGSYEQYF. CDR3 sequence (DNA): TGTGCCAGCAGCCAAGAAGGCCAGCGGGGTTCCTACGAGCAGTACTTC.

Regarding this clonotype: With a much larger clone just one base away, this may be a read error. The chain combines TRBV4-2 with TRBJ1-2; 10 bases agree with TRBD1. The V gene's germline CDR1 is LGHNA and CDR2 YNFKEQ. The CDR3 totals 17 residues. CDR3 nucleotides: TGTGCCGGCAGCCAAGATCGACAGGGGGCGGCTAACTATGGCTACACCTTC. As protein: CAGSQDRQGAANYGYTF.

This clonotype was seen a few times. The rearrangement uses TRBV11-1 and TRBJ1-5; TRBD1 might be the D (5 bases). Germline CDR1 is SGHAT and CDR2 is FQDESV (reference sequence). The germline V and J ends were trimmed by 5 bases and 6 bases, with 11 bases remaining between them. The CDR3 spans 13 residues. CDR3 sequence: CASSAGSPQPQHF. The CDR3 nucleotides read TGTGCCAGCAGCGCAGGGTCCCCTCAGCCCCAGCATTTT.

This clonotype was counted between two and nine times. The CDR3 loop reads CASSEGGGHNQPQHF. CDR3 DNA sequence: TGTGCCAGCAGTGAAGGGGGGGGACATAATCAGCCCCAGCATTTT. The chain has TRBV6-1 and TRBJ1-5, with D perhaps TRBD1 (6 bases). Trimming cost V 1 base and J 4 bases, with 11 bases left between them. CDR1 MNHNS and CDR2 SASEGT come from the germline V gene. The CDR3 contains 15 residues.

This clonotype was counted a few times. The chain links TRBV20-1 to TRBJ2-5, with 11 bases that match TRBD2. The germline V gene encodes CDR1 DFQATT and CDR2 SNEGSKA (reference sequence). The CDR3 has 14 residues. Trimming removed 5 bases from V and 5 bases from J; junction bases left unmatched: 7. Written as DNA, the CDR3 is TGCAGTGCTTGGCGACTAGCGGGGCGGGAGACCCAGTACTTC. Its protein product is CSAWRLAGRETQYF.

This clonotype has just a few counts. This chain connects TRBV10-2 to TRBJ1-1; D not certain. CDR3 size: 13 residues. CDR1 is WSHSY, CDR2 SAAADI, per germline. The V gene lost 2 bases and the J gene lost 4 bases, with 8 bases spanning the gap. The CDR3 DNA follows: TGCGCCAGCAGTGAGCTCAGAAGCACTGAAGCTTTCTTT. This gives the protein CASSELRSTEAFF.

The chain carries TRBV4-2 and TRBJ1-2; 10 positions agree with TRBD1. The CDR3 sequence is 14 residues long. The V gene's germline CDR1 is LGHNA and CDR2 YNFKEQ. Unmatched junction bases numbered 6, after V lost 3 bases and J lost 8 bases. CDR3 sequence: CASSHTGQGTGYTF. CDR3 in DNA: TGTGCCAGCAGCCACACGGGACAGGGGACCGGCTACACCTTC.

The chain links TRBV12-3 or TRBV12-4 to TRBJ2-7; the match to TRBD1 covers 7 bases. This CDR3 has 14 amino acids. The V gene end was trimmed by 5 bases and the J gene end by 2 bases; junction bases not matched to a gene: 6. DNA of the CDR3: TGTGCCAGCAGTGGGGACAGCGGAGCCTACGAGCAGTACTTC. This translates into CASSGDSGAYEQYF.

The rearrangement uses TRBV20-1 and TRBJ1-2; no clear D gene. The V gene's germline CDR1 is DFQATT and CDR2 SNEGSKA (reference sequence). The CDR3 sequence is 11 residues long. The ends were cut back, 3 bases at V and 6 bases at J, with 8 bases in the middle. In nucleotides, the CDR3 is TGCAGTGCTAGCGGGATCCATGGCTACACCTTC. It encodes CSASGIHGYTF.

The gene calls are TRBV4-3 and TRBJ2-2; 15 bases line up with TRBD2. J lost 5 bases, V lost 3 bases, and 7 bases had no gene match. CDR3 length: 18 residues. The V gene's germline CDR1 is LGHNA and CDR2 YSLEER. The CDR3 sequence is CASSHGLAGGRATGELFF. CDR3 coding DNA: TGCGCCAGCAGCCACGGACTAGCGGGGGGGCGGGCAACCGGGGAGCTGTTTTTT.

A remark on this clonotype: Possible read error: a much larger clone is one base away. This chain connects TRBV19 to TRBJ2-4, with a weak D call TRBD1 (6 bases). Germline loops: CDR1 LNHDA, CDR2 SQIVND (reference sequence). This CDR3 is built from 14 residues. Trimming left V 11 bases short and J 3 bases short, with 17 bases between. In DNA form, the CDR3 reads TGTGCCGGCCAGGGACAAGTCCTCAAAAACATTCAGTACTTC. It translates to CAGQGQVLKNIQYF.

This clonotype appeared a single time. The chain is built from TRBV5-6 and TRBJ2-5; D is ambiguous. Trimming cost V 6 bases and J 5 bases, with 14 bases left between them. This CDR3 region has 13 residues. Looked up from germline, CDR1 is SGHDT and CDR2 is YYEEEE. The CDR3 spells CASTIPRVETQYF. CDR3 DNA: TGTGCCAGCACCATCCCGCGAGTGGAGACCCAGTACTTC.

This chain connects TRBV12-3 or TRBV12-4 to TRBJ1-2; 7 positions match TRBD1. The length of the CDR3 is 14 residues. With 7 bases clipped from V and 8 bases from J, the junction kept 13 bases outside the gene matches. The CDR3 loop is CASNPNGQVPGYTF. The CDR3 coding sequence is TGTGCCAGCAATCCTAATGGACAGGTTCCCGGCTACACCTTC.